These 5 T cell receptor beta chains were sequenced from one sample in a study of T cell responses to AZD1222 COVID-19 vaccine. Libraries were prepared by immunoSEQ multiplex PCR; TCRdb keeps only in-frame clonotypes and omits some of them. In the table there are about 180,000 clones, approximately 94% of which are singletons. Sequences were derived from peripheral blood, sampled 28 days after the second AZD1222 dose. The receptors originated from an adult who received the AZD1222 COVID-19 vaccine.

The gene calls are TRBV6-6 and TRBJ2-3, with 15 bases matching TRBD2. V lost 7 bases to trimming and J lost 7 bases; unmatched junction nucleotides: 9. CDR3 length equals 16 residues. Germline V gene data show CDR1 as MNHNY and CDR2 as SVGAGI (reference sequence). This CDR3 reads CASNPAGLAGGNTQYF. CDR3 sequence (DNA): TGTGCCAGCAATCCCGCGGGACTAGCGGGGGGAAATACGCAGTATTTT.

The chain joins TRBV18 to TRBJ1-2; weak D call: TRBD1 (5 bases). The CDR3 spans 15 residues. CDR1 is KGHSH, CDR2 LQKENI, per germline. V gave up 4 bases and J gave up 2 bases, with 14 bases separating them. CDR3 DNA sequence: TGTGCCAGCTCACTTTCGAGAGGGGCCAACTATGGCTACACCTTC. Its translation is CASSLSRGANYGYTF.

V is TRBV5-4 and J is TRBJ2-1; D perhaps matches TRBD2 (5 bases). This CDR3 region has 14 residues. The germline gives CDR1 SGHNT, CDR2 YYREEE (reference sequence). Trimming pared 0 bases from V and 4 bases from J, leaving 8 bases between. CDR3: CASSLVRDYNEQFF. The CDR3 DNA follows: TGTGCCAGCAGCTTGGTACGGGATTACAATGAGCAGTTCTTC.

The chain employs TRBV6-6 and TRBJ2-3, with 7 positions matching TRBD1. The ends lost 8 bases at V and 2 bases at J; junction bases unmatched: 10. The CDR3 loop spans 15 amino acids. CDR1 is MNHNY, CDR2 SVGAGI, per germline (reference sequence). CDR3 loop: CASVRQGLSTDTQYF. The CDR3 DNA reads TGTGCCAGCGTACGACAGGGCTTATCCACAGATACGCAGTATTTT.

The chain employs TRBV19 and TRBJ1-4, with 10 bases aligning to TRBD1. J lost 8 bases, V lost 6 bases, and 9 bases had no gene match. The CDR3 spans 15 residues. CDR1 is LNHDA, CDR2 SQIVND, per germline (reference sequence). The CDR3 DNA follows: TGTGCCAGTAGGGGGGCCGGGACAGGGGAAGAAAAACTGTTTTTT. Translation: CASRGAGTGEEKLFF.